This is a list of T cell receptor beta chains from one sample in a study of blood T cell repertoires in COVID-19. Data came from immunoSEQ multiplex PCR; TCRdb stores just in-frame clones and leaves some out. The sample has about 190,000 clones, approximately 91% seen once. The sequenced sample was peripheral blood. The receptors originated from a woman aged 40 to 50 who had recovered from COVID-19. Each CDR3 is given with its conserved first and last residue. A D gene is named only where the DNA matches it firmly. Clone sizes are given selectively: once, few, many, or a class where the clone is expanded.

j_call d_call clone_size v_call cdr3_nt cdr3_aa
TRBJ1-2 NA NA TRBV18 TGTGCCAGCTCACCGGGCCGTAACTATGGCTACACCTTC CASSPGRNYGYTF
TRBJ2-1 NA few TRBV27 TGTGCCAGCAGTTTAGGACAAGCCCCCTACAATGAGCAGTTCTTC CASSLGQAPYNEQFF
TRBJ1-2 NA NA TRBV6-5 TGTGCCACCCAGGGGAACGGCGGTCATGGCTACACCTTC CATQGNGGHGYTF
TRBJ1-1 NA NA TRBV9 TGTGCCAGCAGCCCAGCGCGTGGGGCCGACACTGAAGCTTTCTTT CASSPARGADTEAFF
TRBJ1-4 NA once TRBV5-1 TGCGCCAGCAGCTCTGGGAGGGGGAATGAAAAACTGTTTTTT CASSSGRGNEKLFF
TRBJ2-2 NA NA TRBV19 TGTGCCAGTAACATGGGGCCAGCAGCAACCGGGGAGCTGTTTTTT CASNMGPAATGELFF
TRBJ1-2 NA NA TRBV12-3/TRBV12-4 TGTGCCAGCAGTTTGGGCGAAGACTATGGCTACACCTTC CASSLGEDYGYTF
TRBJ1-1 NA NA TRBV6-5 TGTGCCAGCAGTTACGGATTGACAGGGAACACTGAAGCTTTCTTT CASSYGLTGNTEAFF
TRBJ1-1 NA NA TRBV20-1 TGCAGTGCTAGTGGCGCCCCTGGGAACACTGAAGCTTTCTTT CSASGAPGNTEAFF
TRBJ1-4 TRBD1 NA TRBV11-1 TGTGCCAGCAGCCCGGGACAGGGATTTGAAAAACTGTTTTTT CASSPGQGFEKLFF
TRBJ2-7 NA NA TRBV5-6 TGTGCCAGCAGCTTGGCCGCTAGCCGGCCCTACGAGCAGTACTTC CASSLAASRPYEQYF
TRBJ1-1 NA NA TRBV6-5 TGTGCCAGCAGCGTTCTAAACACTGAAGCTTTCTTT CASSVLNTEAFF
TRBJ2-1 NA NA TRBV6-4 TGTGCCACCCAAGCGGAGAGCTCCTACAATGAGCAGTTCTTC CATQAESSYNEQFF
TRBJ2-5 TRBD1 NA TRBV5-1 TGCGCCAGCAGCTCGACGGGACAGGGTCGGAAAGAGACCCAGTACTTC CASSSTGQGRKETQYF
TRBJ2-7 NA NA TRBV7-2 TGTGCCAGCAGCTCGACTGCCTACGAGCAGTACTTC CASSSTAYEQYF
TRBJ2-7 TRBD1 NA TRBV3-1/TRBV3-2 TGTGCCAGCAGCCAAGGTGCGAGGGGGCCCTACGAGCAGTACTTC CASSQGARGPYEQYF
TRBJ2-4 TRBD2 NA TRBV4-2 TGTGCCAGCAGCCATCAAATAGCGGGAGGGCCTGCCAAAAACATTCAGTACTTC CASSHQIAGGPAKNIQYF
TRBJ2-3 TRBD2 NA TRBV5-6 TGTGCCAGCAGCTTTTCACTAGCGGGCCCCGGGGACGATACGCAGTATTTT CASSFSLAGPGDDTQYF
TRBJ2-5 NA few TRBV5-1 TGCGCCAGCAGCTTGGACAGCCAAGAGACCCAGTACTTC CASSLDSQETQYF
TRBJ2-7 TRBD1 NA TRBV29-1 TGCAGCGTCGGGGACAGCTCCTACGAGCAGTACTTC CSVGDSSYEQYF
TRBJ2-7 TRBD2 NA TRBV20-1 TGCAGTGCTAGTTCGGCGGGAGGCGGCCACGAGCAGTACTTC CSASSAGGGHEQYF
TRBJ1-2 NA NA TRBV9 TGTGCCAGCAGCGTAGCGGAGGTGGGGAGTACCTATGGCTACACCTTC CASSVAEVGSTYGYTF
TRBJ2-2 NA NA TRBV7-9 TGTGCCAGCATCGAGGGAGATCACACCGGGGAGCTGTTTTTT CASIEGDHTGELFF
TRBJ1-6 NA NA TRBV13 TGTGCCAGCAGCCTGGAAACAGGGCGGCGGTCACCCCTCCACTTT CASSLETGRRSPLHF
TRBJ1-1 NA NA TRBV2 TGTGCCAGCAGAGACTACTTGATGAACACTGAAGCTTTCTTT CASRDYLMNTEAFF
TRBJ2-7 TRBD2 once TRBV18 TGTGCCAGCTCACCGACTAGCGCGAGCTCCTACGAGCAGTACTTC CASSPTSASSYEQYF
TRBJ2-1 NA many TRBV29-1 TGCAGCGTTGTGGGCGGGGTCTACAATGAGCAGTTCTTC CSVVGGVYNEQFF
TRBJ2-5 NA once TRBV7-9 TGTGCCAGCAGCCTTCTTTCAGGGCCTGAAGAGACCCAGTACTTC CASSLLSGPEETQYF
TRBJ2-6 NA NA TRBV29-1 TGCAGCGTGGCAGGAGGGGCCAACGTCCTGACTTTC CSVAGGANVLTF
TRBJ2-4 NA NA TRBV6-2/TRBV6-3 TGTGCCAGCAGTTTCGGAGAGCTAGCCAAAAACATTCAGTACTTC CASSFGELAKNIQYF
TRBJ2-5 TRBD2 NA TRBV4-1 TGCGCCAGCAGCCAAGAGATGGGACTAGCGGGGCGGGAGACCCAGTACTTC CASSQEMGLAGRETQYF
TRBJ2-7 TRBD2 NA TRBV18 TGTGCCAGCTCACCCCCCGGGGGACTAGCGGCCTCCTACGAGCAGTACTTC CASSPPGGLAASYEQYF
TRBJ2-3 NA many TRBV5-1 TGCGCCACCACCCAATCGGGGGTCGGGTTGGATACGCAGTATTTT CATTQSGVGLDTQYF